This passage covers 25 T cell receptor beta chains from one sample sequenced in a study of blood T cell repertoires in COVID-19. Profiling relied on immunoSEQ multiplex PCR, and the TCRdb table lists in-frame clones only, not all of them. The table lists over 85,000 clones, 84% of them singletons. The specimen was peripheral blood. The receptors stem from a man in his sixties with acute or convalescent COVID-19.

The chain employs TRBV6-6 and TRBJ1-5, with 10 bases aligning to TRBD1. V shed 7 bases, J shed 7 bases, and the junction held 7 bases outside the gene matches. Germline CDR1 is MNHNY and CDR2 is SVGAGI (reference sequence). The CDR3 is 14 amino acids. CDR3 region: CASKLGTGDQPQHF. As DNA, the CDR3 is TGTGCCAGCAAACTCGGGACAGGGGACCAGCCCCAGCATTTT.

The rearrangement uses TRBV7-9 and TRBJ1-1; D call uncertain. Trimming pared 5 bases from V and 1 base from J, leaving 14 bases between. This CDR3 spans 15 amino acids. CDR1 is SEHNR and CDR2 is FQNEAQ in the germline V gene (reference sequence). The chain's CDR3 is CASSAAWSQNTEAFF. The DNA of the CDR3 is TGTGCCAGCAGCGCAGCGTGGAGCCAGAACACTGAAGCTTTCTTT.

The rearrangement uses TRBV15 and TRBJ1-2; D is undetermined. Trimming took off 9 bases at V and 0 bases at J, with 11 bases between the two ends. Germline V lookup: CDR1 LNHNV, CDR2 YYDKDF (reference sequence). This CDR3 comprises 13 residues. The CDR3 nucleotides read TGTGCCACTCGACAAGGTGCTAACTATGGCTACACCTTC. Translated, it gives CATRQGANYGYTF.

The V and J genes are TRBV7-2 and TRBJ1-2, with 10 nucleotides matching TRBD1. There are 15 residues in the CDR3. Germline V gene sequence: CDR1 SGHTA, CDR2 FQGNSA. Trimming at V came to 4 bases and at J to 3 bases, leaving 5 bases not matched to a gene. The CDR3 nucleotides are TGTGCCAGCAGCTCAGGGACAGGGGACTACTATGGCTACACCTTC. Translated: CASSSGTGDYYGYTF.

The rearrangement links TRBV2 to TRBJ2-3; 8 bases are a match to TRBD1. Trimming at V came to 4 bases and at J to 0 bases, leaving 0 bases not matched to a gene. The CDR3 has 14 amino acids. Germline CDR1 and CDR2: SNHLY and FYNNEI. The CDR3 coding sequence is TGTGCCAGCAGTGGACAGGGGAGCACAGATACGCAGTATTTT. It encodes CASSGQGSTDTQYF. Together with reference TRBV2 and TRBJ2-3, the CDR3 gives the full variable domain: EPEVTQTPSHQVTQMGQEVILRCVPISNHLYFYWYRQILGQKVEFLVSFYNNEISEKSEIFDDQFSVERPDGSNFTLKIRSTKLEDSAMYFCASSGQGSTDTQYFGPGTRLTVL.

The chain has TRBV30 and TRBJ1-6; D possibly corresponds to TRBD1 (6 bases). The V gene lost 3 bases and the J gene lost 8 bases, with 14 bases spanning the gap. There are 14 residues in the CDR3. Germline CDR1 and CDR2: GTSNPN and SVGIG (reference sequence). As DNA, the CDR3 is TGTGCCTGGAGCATGGACAGCCGGGATTCACCCCTCCACTTT. Translated, it gives CAWSMDSRDSPLHF.

A few counts support this clone. The chain combines TRBV28 with TRBJ1-6, with 7 bases that match TRBD1. Germline V gene lookup returns CDR1 MDHEN and CDR2 SYDVKM. The V gene end was trimmed by 3 bases and the J gene end by 0 bases; junction bases not matched to a gene: 5. The CDR3 sequence is 17 residues long. The CDR3 region has the DNA TGTGCCAGCAGTTTGAACAGGGGAAGCTCCTATAATTCACCCCTCCACTTT. Protein sequence: CASSLNRGSSYNSPLHF.

The chain employs TRBV28 and TRBJ1-1; D is possibly TRBD1 (5 bases). Trimming pared 2 bases from V and 1 base from J, leaving 14 bases between. CDR3 size: 16 residues. In germline, CDR1 is MDHEN, CDR2 SYDVKM. The DNA of the CDR3 is TGTGCCAGCAGTTTAAAGTTCCCGGGGGGGAACACTGAAGCTTTCTTT. Its translation: CASSLKFPGGNTEAFF.

This clone was counted once. The chain is built from TRBV9 and TRBJ2-7, with 9 positions matching TRBD1. Germline V gene data show CDR1 as SGDLS and CDR2 as YYNGEE. J was trimmed by 5 bases and V by 0 bases; bases with no gene match: 9. The CDR3 spans 16 residues. CDR3 sequence reads: CASSVVGGTGRDEQYF. The CDR3 coding sequence is TGTGCCAGCAGCGTAGTGGGAGGGACAGGGCGCGACGAGCAGTACTTC.

V gene TRBV4-2 combines with J gene TRBJ2-7; 8 bases are a match to TRBD2. The CDR3 extends over 16 amino acids. Germline CDR1 reads LGHNA; CDR2 reads YNFKEQ. Losses at the gene ends were 1 base for V and 1 base for J; bases not matched to a gene: 6. The CDR3 loop is CASSQGLAITSYEQYF. The CDR3 DNA follows: TGTGCCAGCAGCCAAGGACTAGCGATAACGTCCTACGAGCAGTACTTC.

This chain links TRBV4-1 with TRBJ1-5; D uncertain. CDR1 and CDR2 from the germline V gene are MGHRA and YSYEKL. This CDR3 spans 15 amino acids. Trimming cost V 0 bases and J 0 bases, with 6 bases left between them. CDR3 nucleotide sequence: TGCGCCAGCAGCCAAGAGTTATATAGCAATCAGCCCCAGCATTTT. It encodes CASSQELYSNQPQHF.

This chain joins TRBV6-5 and TRBJ2-7, with D unresolved. CDR1 MNHEY and CDR2 SVGAGI come from the germline V gene. V lost 4 bases and J 3 bases, leaving 4 bases between the germline ends. The CDR3 has 11 residues. The CDR3 coding sequence is TGTGCCAGCAGTTCAAACTACGAGCAGTACTTC. Residues: CASSSNYEQYF.

A few counts support this clone. The V gene is TRBV18, the J gene TRBJ2-1; 7 bases align to TRBD1. Germline V gene data show CDR1 as KGHSH and CDR2 as LQKENI. The J segment lost 5 bases and the V segment lost 5 bases, leaving 9 bases of the junction unmatched. The CDR3 extends over 15 amino acids. This CDR3 is CASSADRVRDNEQFF. The CDR3 bases are TGTGCCAGCTCAGCAGACAGGGTAAGGGACAATGAGCAGTTCTTC.

V usage is TRBV19 and J usage is TRBJ2-7, with D possibly matching TRBD2 (7 bases). Germline assignment: CDR1 LNHDA and CDR2 SQIVND (reference sequence). The CDR3 contains 16 residues. V shed 7 bases and J shed 0 bases, with 19 bases lying between them. CDR3 DNA sequence: TGTGCCAGTACCCCAAGGGGGGGAGGGAGCTCCTACGAGCAGTACTTC. Its translation: CASTPRGGGSSYEQYF.

The chain employs TRBV29-1 and TRBJ1-2, with a tentative D call TRBD1 (5 bases). Germline V CDR1 and CDR2: SQVTM, ANQGSEA. The CDR3 extends over 14 amino acids. V lost 7 bases and J lost 2, with 17 bases in between. For the CDR3, the DNA is TGCAGCGCCTCGGCGGGGGGAAAAAACTATGGCTACACCTTC. Amino acids: CSASAGGKNYGYTF.

Here the CDR3 DNA reads TGTGCCTGGAGTACGCAGTCGAACACTGAAGCTTTCTTT. Translation: CAWSTQSNTEAFF. The rearrangement uses TRBV30 and TRBJ1-1, with D hard to call. Germline lookup yields CDR1 GTSNPN and CDR2 SVGIG (reference sequence). The CDR3 is 13 amino acids. V lost 2 bases, J lost 1 base, and 8 bases lay in between.

The V call is TRBV7-9, the J call TRBJ2-3, with a possible D match to TRBD2 (6 bases). This CDR3 has 15 amino acids. Per the germline V gene, CDR1 is SEHNR and CDR2 is FQNEAQ (reference sequence). V was shortened by 5 bases and J by 5 bases, with 17 bases between the two germline ends. The CDR3 sequence: CASSAYGGEVDTQYF. The CDR3 nucleotides read TGTGCCAGCAGCGCCTACGGGGGAGAGGTAGATACGCAGTATTTT.

This clone appeared once. This sequence joins TRBV4-3 and TRBJ2-7; 7 nucleotides match TRBD1. The junction had 7 bases not matched to a gene; V was cut back by 4 bases and J by 1 base. Looked up from germline, CDR1 is LGHNA and CDR2 is YSLEER. CDR3 length: 15 residues. The CDR3 sequence: CASSRAPGQSYEQYF. CDR3 coding DNA: TGCGCCAGCAGCCGAGCACCGGGACAGTCCTACGAGCAGTACTTC.

The chain couples TRBV4-1 to TRBJ2-3; TRBD2 matches 15 bases. Losses at the gene ends were 3 bases for V and 0 bases for J; bases not matched to a gene: 10. The germline V gene encodes CDR1 MGHRA and CDR2 YSYEKL. CDR3 length equals 20 residues. The CDR3 bases are TGCGCCAGCAGCCACCCTGGACTAGCGGGGGGGCCGAGGAGCACAGATACGCAGTATTTT. This sequence encodes CASSHPGLAGGPRSTDTQYF.

This rearrangement joins TRBV18 to TRBJ1-5; TRBD1 matches 8 bases. This CDR3 has 17 residues. Germline lookup yields CDR1 KGHSH and CDR2 LQKENI. With V trimmed by 3 bases and J by 2 bases, 9 bases remained unmatched. The CDR3 protein is CASSPIYMTGGNQPQHF. CDR3 sequence (DNA): TGTGCCAGCTCACCCATATATATGACAGGGGGCAATCAGCCCCAGCATTTT. The full variable domain, rest sourced from reference TRBV18 and TRBJ1-5, is NAGVMQNPRHLVRRRGQEARLRCSPMKGHSHVYWYRQLPEEGLKFMVYLQKENIIDESGMPKERFSAEFPKEGPSILRIQQVVRGDSAAYFCASSPIYMTGGNQPQHFGDGTRLSIL.

The V and J genes are TRBV7-3 and TRBJ2-7, with 8 bases lining up with TRBD2. Germline V lookup: CDR1 SGHTA, CDR2 FQGTGA. The CDR3 spans 16 residues. V trimming: 4 bases; J trimming: 4 bases; junction bases outside the gene matches: 12. CDR3 sequence: CASSSSPPGLEYEQYF. The CDR3 DNA reads as TGTGCCAGCAGCTCCTCGCCCCCGGGACTAGAGTACGAGCAGTACTTC.

The chain carries TRBV5-4 and TRBJ2-5; TRBD2 aligns across 8 bases. Germline assignment: CDR1 SGHNT and CDR2 YYREEE (reference sequence). The junction had 4 bases not matched to a gene; V was cut back by 3 bases and J by 3 bases. This CDR3 comprises 14 residues. The CDR3 coding sequence is TGTGCCAGCAGCTCCACGGGGGGGGAAGAGACCCAGTACTTC. Translation: CASSSTGGEETQYF.

The V and J genes are TRBV18 and TRBJ1-2, with D possibly matching TRBD1 (5 bases). Trimming removed 2 bases from V and 8 bases from J, with 12 bases in between. Germline-derived CDR1 and CDR2 are KGHSH and LQKENI. The CDR3 length is 13 residues. The CDR3 sequence: CASSPGRVEGYTF. The CDR3 DNA sequence: TGTGCCAGCTCACCAGGCAGGGTGGAGGGCTACACCTTC.

This sequence joins TRBV2 and TRBJ1-1; tentative D call: TRBD1 (5 bases). This CDR3 comprises 13 residues. V lost 2 bases to trimming and J lost 10 bases, with 14 bases between them. The germline CDR1 and CDR2 sequences are SNHLY and FYNNEI. The CDR3 loop reads CASSETWKGLAFF. CDR3 sequence (DNA): TGTGCCAGCAGTGAAACCTGGAAGGGGTTAGCTTTCTTT. Looking up the rest from reference TRBV2 and TRBJ1-1 gives the full variable domain: EPEVTQTPSHQVTQMGQEVILRCVPISNHLYFYWYRQILGQKVEFLVSFYNNEISEKSEIFDDQFSVERPDGSNFTLKIRSTKLEDSAMYFCASSETWKGLAFFGQGTRLTVV.

The chain joins TRBV7-2 to TRBJ2-1; 10 nucleotides agree with TRBD2. Germline assignment: CDR1 SGHTA and CDR2 FQGNSA. Trimming cost V 1 base and J 1 base; bases outside gene matches: 4. The CDR3 is 17 residues long. The CDR3 sequence is CASSLESSGGSYNEQFF. CDR3 sequence (DNA): TGTGCCAGCAGCTTAGAGTCTAGCGGGGGTTCCTACAATGAGCAGTTCTTC. Filled out from reference TRBV7-2 and TRBJ2-1, the complete variable domain reads GAGVSQSPSNKVTEKGKDVELRCDPISGHTALYWYRQSLGQGLEFLIYFQGNSAPDKSGLPSDRFSAERTGGSVSTLTIQRTQQEDSAVYLCASSLESSGGSYNEQFFGPGTRLTVL.